This T cell receptor (beta chain) came from a study of T cell changes during pregnancy in multiple sclerosis. The method was immunoSEQ multiplex PCR; TCRdb's version includes in-frame clones alone and lacks a portion of them. The data hold some 62,000 clones, with about 90% observed a single time. The sequence came from a female donor in good health, enrolled as a control in a pregnancy study. The sequencing here drew on peripheral blood, taken in the second trimester of pregnancy.

The CDR3 nucleotides are TGTGCCAGCAGCTTAATACAGGGGGCCTACGAGCAGTACTTC. It yields the protein CASSLIQGAYEQYF. V gene TRBV7-9 combines with J gene TRBJ2-7; 8 nucleotides align to TRBD1. J was trimmed by 2 bases and V by 2 bases; bases with no gene match: 2. CDR1 SEHNR and CDR2 FQNEAQ come from the germline V gene (reference sequence). This CDR3 is built from 14 residues.